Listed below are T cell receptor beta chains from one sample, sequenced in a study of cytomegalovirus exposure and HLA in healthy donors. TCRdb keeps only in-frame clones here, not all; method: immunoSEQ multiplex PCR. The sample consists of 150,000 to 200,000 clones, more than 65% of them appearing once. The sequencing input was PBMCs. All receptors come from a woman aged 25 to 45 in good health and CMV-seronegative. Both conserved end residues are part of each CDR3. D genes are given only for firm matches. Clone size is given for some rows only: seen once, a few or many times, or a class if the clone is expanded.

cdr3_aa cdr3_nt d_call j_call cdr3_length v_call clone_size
CASSLRLQGWNTEAFF TGTGCCAGCAGTTTACGATTACAGGGTTGGAACACTGAAGCTTTCTTT . TRBJ1-1 16 TRBV27 .
CASSRLGTGGGYTF TGTGCCAGCAGCCGCTTGGGGACAGGGGGTGGCTACACCTTC TRBD1 TRBJ1-2 14 TRBV14 .
CASTGGRSSYSNQPQHF TGTGCCAGTACAGGGGGGCGATCATCGTATAGCAATCAGCCCCAGCATTTT TRBD1 TRBJ1-5 17 TRBV2 once
CASSLALAGVNTGELFF TGTGCCAGCAGCTTAGCGCTGGCAGGGGTGAACACCGGGGAGCTGTTTTTT . TRBJ2-2 17 TRBV7-9 .
CASSRGSGEETQYF TGCGCCAGCAGCCGCGGCAGTGGAGAAGAGACCCAGTACTTC . TRBJ2-5 14 TRBV10-1 once
CASSLESEEKLFF TGTGCCAGCAGCTTAGAGTCAGAAGAAAAACTGTTTTTT . TRBJ1-4 13 TRBV7-2 .
CASSFLTGGGGYTF TGTGCCAGCAGTTTTTTGACAGGGGGCGGGGGCTACACCTTC TRBD1 TRBJ1-2 14 TRBV2 .
CSVRTSGGSYEQYF TGCAGCGTCCGGACTAGCGGGGGGAGCTACGAGCAGTACTTC TRBD2 TRBJ2-7 14 TRBV29-1 .
CASSRVGREFF TGTGCCAGCAGTAGGGTCGGGAGGGAGTTCTTC TRBD2 TRBJ2-1 11 TRBV25-1 .
CASSLSGNTEAFF TGTGCCAGCAGCTTATCGGGTAACACTGAAGCTTTCTTT . TRBJ1-1 13 TRBV11-2 .
CASSGSLGQGYTGELFF TGTGCCAGCAGTGGTTCCCTCGGGCAGGGCTACACCGGGGAGCTGTTTTTT . TRBJ2-2 17 TRBV2 .
CASSYKQYQETQYF TGTGCCAGCAGTTACAAACAGTACCAAGAGACCCAGTACTTC . TRBJ2-5 14 TRBV6-6 .
CASSLAPAYEQYF TGCGCCAGCAGCTTGGCCCCGGCCTACGAGCAGTACTTC . TRBJ2-7 13 TRBV5-1 once
CASSKGLFRETQYF TGTGCCAGCAGCAAGGGACTCTTCAGGGAGACCCAGTACTTC . TRBJ2-5 14 TRBV7-2 .
CASSPLGLAGTDTQYF TGTGCCAGCTCACCACTGGGACTAGCAGGGACAGATACGCAGTATTTT TRBD2 TRBJ2-3 16 TRBV18 few
CATRRGWPSGTYEQYF TGTGCCACCAGGAGGGGATGGCCTAGCGGCACCTACGAGCAGTACTTC TRBD2 TRBJ2-7 16 TRBV15 .
CASSLQGSPYNEQFF TGTGCCAGCAGCTTACAGGGCAGTCCCTACAATGAGCAGTTCTTC . TRBJ2-1 15 TRBV7-3 few
CASSSTTGTSAYYEQYF TGTGCCAGCAGCTCTACTACCGGGACTAGCGCCTACTACGAGCAGTACTTC TRBD2 TRBJ2-7 17 TRBV7-6 few
CASSDSSRGNTEAFF TGTGCCAGCAGTGACTCGAGTCGGGGGAACACTGAAGCTTTCTTT . TRBJ1-1 15 TRBV6-4 few
CASSLHRTGRTDTQYF TGCGCCAGCAGTCTTCACAGGACAGGTAGAACAGATACGCAGTATTTT TRBD1 TRBJ2-3 16 TRBV10-1 .
CASSEWGRGMNTGELFF TGTGCCAGCAGTGAATGGGGCAGGGGAATGAACACCGGGGAGCTGTTTTTT . TRBJ2-2 17 TRBV25-1 .
CASRLRPAGGQSEQFF TGTGCAAGTCGCTTAAGGCCTGCAGGGGGACAGAGTGAGCAGTTCTTC . TRBJ2-1 16 TRBV12-2 once
CAWTGNSDTEAFF TGTGCCTGGACAGGAAACTCCGACACTGAAGCTTTCTTT . TRBJ1-1 13 TRBV30 .
CASRSDRGAEAFF TGTGCCAGCAGGTCAGACAGGGGCGCTGAAGCTTTCTTT TRBD1 TRBJ1-1 13 TRBV2 .
CASSLGGTSGSHEQFF TGTGCCAGCAGCTTGGGTGGGACTAGCGGGAGTCATGAGCAGTTCTTC TRBD2 TRBJ2-1 16 TRBV5-4 once
CAWSPPTGYNSPLHF TGTGCCTGGAGTCCTCCGACAGGGTATAATTCACCCCTCCACTTT TRBD1 TRBJ1-6 15 TRBV30 .
CASSYQSTQALRGAFF TGTGCCAGCAGTTACCAAAGCACACAGGCCTTAAGGGGAGCTTTCTTT . TRBJ1-1 16 TRBV6-6 .
CASSSKLAGAITNEQFF TGCGCCAGCAGCAGCAAATTAGCGGGAGCGATTACCAATGAGCAGTTCTTC TRBD2 TRBJ2-1 17 TRBV5-1 .
CASSKLGQGFGGYTF TGTGCCAGCAGTAAATTGGGACAGGGGTTCGGTGGCTACACCTTC TRBD1 TRBJ1-2 15 TRBV27 .
CASSQDRGQGAFNYGYTF TGCGCCAGCAGCCAAGATCGGGGCCAGGGGGCGTTCAACTATGGCTACACCTTC TRBD1 TRBJ1-2 18 TRBV4-3 .
CASSIWSGGEADTQYF TGTGCCAGTAGTATTTGGAGCGGGGGAGAGGCAGATACGCAGTATTTT TRBD2 TRBJ2-3 16 TRBV19 few
CASSSTGQGSNQPQHF TGTGCCAGCAGTTCTACGGGACAGGGGAGCAATCAGCCCCAGCATTTT TRBD1 TRBJ1-5 16 TRBV6-5 .
CASSRDREAGNTIYF TGTGCCAGTTCCCGTGACAGGGAGGCTGGAAACACCATATATTTT TRBD1 TRBJ1-3 15 TRBV19 .
CAWNIGGVSYEQYF TGTGCCTGGAATATCGGGGGGGTCTCCTACGAGCAGTACTTC TRBD2 TRBJ2-7 14 TRBV30 .
CASSRLLSGTGNQPQHF TGTGCCAGCAGTCGACTACTTTCCGGGACAGGTAATCAGCCCCAGCATTTT TRBD1 TRBJ1-5 17 TRBV2 .
CASSPTTGALMGTQYF TGTGCCAGCAGCCCCACCACAGGGGCGCTAATGGGGACCCAGTACTTC TRBD1 TRBJ2-5 16 TRBV7-7 few
CASSLAVGGQETQYF TGCGCCAGCAGCTTGGCCGTCGGGGGCCAAGAGACCCAGTACTTC . TRBJ2-5 15 TRBV5-1 .
CASSRLQGEKLFF TGCGCCAGCAGCCGTTTACAGGGGGAAAAACTGTTTTTT TRBD1 TRBJ1-4 13 TRBV4-1 .
CASSFPGLAEQYF TGTGCCAGCAGTTTCCCGGGACTAGCCGAGCAGTACTTC TRBD2 TRBJ2-7 13 TRBV27 .
CAISGRGEAPSNEQFF TGTGCCATCAGTGGCCGGGGGGAAGCCCCCTCCAATGAGCAGTTCTTC TRBD2 TRBJ2-1 16 TRBV10-3 .
CASSEGATVISGNTIYF TGTGCCAGTAGTGAAGGGGCCACCGTTATCTCTGGAAACACCATATATTTT . TRBJ1-3 17 TRBV19 .
CASSPRLLLNTEAFF TGTGCCAGCAGCCCTCGGTTATTACTGAACACTGAAGCTTTCTTT . TRBJ1-1 15 TRBV7-8 .
CASSPYGTANPGDYGYTF TGTGCCAGCTCACCTTACGGGACAGCAAATCCGGGGGACTATGGCTACACCTTC TRBD1 TRBJ1-2 18 TRBV18 .
CASSRAGGAPSYNEQFF TGTGCCAGCAGCCGAGCGGGGGGGGCTCCCTCCTACAATGAGCAGTTCTTC TRBD2 TRBJ2-1 17 TRBV5-4 .
CASGPGQSTDTQYF TGTGCTAGTGGTCCAGGACAGAGCACAGATACGCAGTATTTT . TRBJ2-3 14 TRBV12-5 .
CASSQSRGLSETQYF TGCGCCAGCAGCCAAAGTAGAGGTTTGAGTGAGACCCAGTACTTC . TRBJ2-5 15 TRBV4-1 .
CASSSGHLNTEAFF TGCGCCAGCAGCTCCGGACACCTTAACACTGAAGCTTTCTTT . TRBJ1-1 14 TRBV5-1 .
CASYGGHPKLYGYTF TGTGCCTCGTATGGTGGACATCCAAAATTATATGGCTACACCTTC . TRBJ1-2 15 TRBV19 .
CASSQEGFEGREQYF TGCGCCAGCAGCCAAGAGGGGTTTGAAGGGAGGGAGCAGTACTTC . TRBJ2-7 15 TRBV4-3 once
CASSPQYGYTF TGTGCCAGCAGTCCACAATATGGCTACACCTTC . TRBJ1-2 11 TRBV28 .
CASSLMDRGGGTEAFF TGTGCCAGCAGTTTAATGGACAGGGGAGGCGGCACTGAAGCTTTCTTT TRBD1 TRBJ1-1 16 TRBV28 .